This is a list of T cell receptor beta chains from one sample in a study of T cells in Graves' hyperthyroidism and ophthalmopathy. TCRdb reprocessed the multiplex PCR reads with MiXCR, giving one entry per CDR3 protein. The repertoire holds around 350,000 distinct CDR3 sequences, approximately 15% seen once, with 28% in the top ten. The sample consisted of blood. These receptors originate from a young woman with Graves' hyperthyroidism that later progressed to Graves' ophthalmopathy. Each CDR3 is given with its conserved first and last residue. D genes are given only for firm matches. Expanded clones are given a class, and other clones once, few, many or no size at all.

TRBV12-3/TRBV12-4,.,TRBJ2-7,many,CASSYRGSGEQYF,TGTGCCAGCAGTTACCGGGGCTCTGGGGAGCAGTACTTC
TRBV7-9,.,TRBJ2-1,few,CASSHFGGYNEQFF,TGTGCCAGCAGCCATTTCGGGGGCTACAATGAGCAGTTCTTC
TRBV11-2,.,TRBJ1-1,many,CASSLGTYMNTEAFF,TGTGCCAGCAGCTTAGGAACATACATGAACACTGAAGCTTTCTTT
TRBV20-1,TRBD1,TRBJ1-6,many,CSATEGQGDSSPLHF,TGCAGTGCTACCGAGGGACAGGGTGATAGTTCACCCCTCCACTTT
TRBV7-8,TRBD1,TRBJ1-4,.,CASSLIQGATPATNEKLFF,TGTGCCAGCAGCCTAATCCAGGGGGCGACACCTGCAACTAATGAAAAACTGTTTTTT
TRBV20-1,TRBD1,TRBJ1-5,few,CSANRGNGNQPQHF,TGCAGTGCAAACAGGGGCAACGGCAATCAGCCCCAGCATTTT
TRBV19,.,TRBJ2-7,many,CASNNREGTYEQYF,TGTGCCAGTAACAACAGGGAAGGGACCTACGAGCAGTACTTC
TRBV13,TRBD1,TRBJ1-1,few,CASSSDRVNTEAFF,TGTGCCAGCAGCTCCGACAGGGTGAACACTGAAGCTTTCTTT
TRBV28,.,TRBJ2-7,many,CASSSRGQSAYEQYF,TGTGCCAGCAGTTCCAGGGGACAATCCGCCTACGAGCAGTACTTC
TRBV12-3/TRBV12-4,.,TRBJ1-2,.,CASSFDGTGIDGYTF,TGTGCCAGCAGTTTTGATGGGACTGGAATCGATGGCTACACCTTC
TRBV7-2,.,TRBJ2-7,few,CASSHPAESVSRGNRPSYEQYF,TGTGCCAGCAGCCACCCCGCCGAAAGTGTGTCTCGAGGAAACAGGCCCTCCTACGAGCAGTACTTC
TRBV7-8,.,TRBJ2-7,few,CASSSWDFYEQYF,TGTGCCAGCAGCTCCTGGGACTTCTACGAGCAGTACTTC
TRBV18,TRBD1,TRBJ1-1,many,CASSKDRDTEAFF,TGTGCCAGCTCCAAAGACAGGGACACTGAAGCTTTCTTT
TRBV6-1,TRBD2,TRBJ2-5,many,CASTLGLAGYETQYF,TGTGCCAGCACCTTGGGACTAGCGGGATACGAGACCCAGTACTTC
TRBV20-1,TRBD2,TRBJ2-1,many,CSARDTGTSAINEQFF,TGCAGTGCTAGAGATACAGGGACTAGCGCTATAAATGAGCAGTTCTTC
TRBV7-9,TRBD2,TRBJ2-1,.,CASSFPDVAGVKDSYNEQFF,TGTGCCAGCAGCTTCCCCGATGTAGCGGGTGTTAAAGACTCCTACAATGAGCAGTTCTTC
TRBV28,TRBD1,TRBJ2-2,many,CATRGQGASGELFF,TGTGCCACCAGGGGACAGGGTGCGAGCGGGGAGCTGTTTTTT
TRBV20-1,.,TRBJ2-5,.,CSARGAGAETQYF,TGCAGTGCTCGGGGGGCGGGGGCGGAGACCCAGTACTTC
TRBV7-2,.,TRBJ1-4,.,CASSLVGEGNEKLFF,TGTGCCAGCAGTCTAGTCGGGGAGGGAAATGAAAAACTGTTTTTT
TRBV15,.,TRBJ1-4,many,CATSKKQGPNEKLFF,TGTGCCACCAGCAAAAAACAGGGACCTAATGAAAAACTGTTTTTT
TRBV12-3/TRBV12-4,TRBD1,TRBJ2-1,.,CASSPDRNEQFF,TGTGCCAGCAGCCCGGACAGGAATGAGCAGTTCTTC
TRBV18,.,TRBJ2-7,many,CASSPPSLSYEQYF,TGTGCCAGCTCACCACCGAGTCTTTCCTACGAGCAGTACTTC
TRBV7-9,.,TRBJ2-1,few,CASSSNGGRSSYNEQFF,TGTGCCAGCAGCTCAAACGGGGGTAGGAGCTCCTACAATGAGCAGTTCTTC
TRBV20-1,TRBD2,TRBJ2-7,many,CSASTGELAGGEPYEQYF,TGCAGTGCTAGTACGGGGGAACTAGCGGGAGGGGAACCCTACGAGCAGTACTTC
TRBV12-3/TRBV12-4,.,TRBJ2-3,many,CASSLSGLTDTQYF,TGTGCCAGCAGTTTATCGGGCCTCACAGATACGCAGTATTTT
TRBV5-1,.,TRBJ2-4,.,CASSLGGPGKNIQYF,TGCGCCAGCAGCCTCGGGGGACCGGGCAAAAACATTCAGTACTTC
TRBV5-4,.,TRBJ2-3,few,CASRNPQAGTDTQYF,TGTGCCAGCAGAAATCCCCAAGCGGGCACAGATACGCAGTATTTT
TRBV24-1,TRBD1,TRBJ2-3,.,CVTSPGGNADTQYF,TGTGTCACCAGTCCAGGGGGCAATGCAGATACGCAGTATTTT
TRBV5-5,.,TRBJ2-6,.,CASNRAGANVLTF,TGTGCCAGCAATCGTGCTGGGGCCAACGTCCTGACTTTC
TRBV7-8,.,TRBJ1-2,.,CASSPRSSYGYTF,TGTGCCAGCAGCCCGCGGAGCTCCTATGGCTACACCTTC
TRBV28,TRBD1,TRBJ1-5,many,CASDAKSWGQGGRGNQPQHF,TGTGCCAGCGATGCTAAAAGTTGGGGACAGGGGGGTAGGGGCAATCAGCCCCAGCATTTT
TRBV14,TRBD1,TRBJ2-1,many,CASSQDDREIDEQFF,TGTGCCAGCAGCCAAGATGACAGGGAAATCGATGAGCAGTTCTTC
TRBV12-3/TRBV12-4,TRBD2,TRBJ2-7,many,CASSSGTSQLQDEQYF,TGTGCCAGCAGTTCTGGGACTAGCCAACTACAGGACGAGCAGTACTTC
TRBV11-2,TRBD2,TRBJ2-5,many,CASSLEGRGQETQYF,TGTGCCAGCAGCTTAGAGGGGCGGGGGCAAGAGACCCAGTACTTC
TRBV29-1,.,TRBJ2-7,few,CSVEEGRTYEQYF,TGCAGCGTTGAAGAAGGCAGGACCTACGAGCAGTACTTC
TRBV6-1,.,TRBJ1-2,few,CASSLRRTQNYGYTF,TGTGCCAGCAGCTTACGCCGGACCCAGAACTATGGCTACACCTTC
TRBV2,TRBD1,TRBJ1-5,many,CASSGRDRDQPQHF,TGTGCCAGCAGTGGGAGGGACAGGGATCAGCCCCAGCATTTT
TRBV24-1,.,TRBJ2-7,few,CATKDRSTYEQYF,TGTGCCACGAAGGACAGATCCACCTACGAGCAGTACTTC
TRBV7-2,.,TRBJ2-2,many,CASSLRPECTGELFF,TGTGCCAGCAGCTTACGGCCCGAGTGTACCGGGGAGCTGTTTTTT
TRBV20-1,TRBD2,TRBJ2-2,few,CSAQLAGGTGELFF,TGCAGTGCTCAACTAGCGGGAGGCACCGGGGAGCTGTTTTTT
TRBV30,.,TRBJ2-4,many,CAWSVGQLNAKNIQYF,TGTGCCTGGAGTGTAGGACAGCTTAATGCCAAAAACATTCAGTACTTC
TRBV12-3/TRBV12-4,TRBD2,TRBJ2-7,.,CASSFTSGAAYEQYF,TGTGCCAGCAGTTTCACTAGCGGGGCCGCCTACGAGCAGTACTTC
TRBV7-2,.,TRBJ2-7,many,CASSLAPLDSLYEQYF,TGTGCCAGCAGCTTAGCGCCCCTGGACAGCCTATACGAGCAGTACTTC